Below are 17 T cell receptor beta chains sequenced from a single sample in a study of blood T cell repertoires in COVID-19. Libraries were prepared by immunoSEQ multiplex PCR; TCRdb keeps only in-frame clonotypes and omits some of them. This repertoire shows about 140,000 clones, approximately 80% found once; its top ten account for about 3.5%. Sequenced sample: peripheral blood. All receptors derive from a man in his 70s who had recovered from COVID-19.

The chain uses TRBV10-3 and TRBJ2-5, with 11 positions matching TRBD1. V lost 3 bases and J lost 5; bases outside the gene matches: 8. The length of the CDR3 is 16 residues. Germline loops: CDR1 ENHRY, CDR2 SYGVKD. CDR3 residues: CAISEGGQGARETQYF. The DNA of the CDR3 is TGTGCCATCAGTGAAGGAGGACAGGGGGCTCGGGAGACCCAGTACTTC.

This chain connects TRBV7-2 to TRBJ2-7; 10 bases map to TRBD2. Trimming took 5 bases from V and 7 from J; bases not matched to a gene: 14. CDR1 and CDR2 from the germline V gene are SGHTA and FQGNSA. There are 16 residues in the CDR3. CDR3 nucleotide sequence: TGTGCCAGCAGCCCAGCGGGGGGGGACAGGTCTTTTGAGCAGTACTTC. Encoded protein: CASSPAGGDRSFEQYF.

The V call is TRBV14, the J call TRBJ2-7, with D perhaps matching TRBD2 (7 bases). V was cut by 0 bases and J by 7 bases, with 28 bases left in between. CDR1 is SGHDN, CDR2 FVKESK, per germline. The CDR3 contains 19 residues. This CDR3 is CASSQDRILWGLRRGEQYF. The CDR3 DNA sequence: TGTGCCAGCAGCCAAGACCGGATACTATGGGGACTAAGAAGGGGGGAGCAGTACTTC. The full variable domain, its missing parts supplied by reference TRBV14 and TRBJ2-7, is EAGVTQFPSHSVIEKGQTVTLRCDPISGHDNLYWYRRVMGKEIKFLLHFVKESKQDESGMPNNRFLAERTGGTYSTLKVQPAELEDSGVYFCASSQDRILWGLRRGEQYFGPGTRLTVT.

The CDR3 nucleotides read TGTGCCAGCAGTTTTGTCGGGGTGGGTACTGAAGCTTTCTTT. Translated: CASSFVGVGTEAFF. The gene calls are TRBV27 and TRBJ1-1; D call uncertain. Trimming pared 3 bases from V and 5 bases from J, leaving 13 bases between. Germline V gives CDR1 MNHEY, CDR2 SMNVEV (reference sequence). This CDR3 is 14 amino acids long.

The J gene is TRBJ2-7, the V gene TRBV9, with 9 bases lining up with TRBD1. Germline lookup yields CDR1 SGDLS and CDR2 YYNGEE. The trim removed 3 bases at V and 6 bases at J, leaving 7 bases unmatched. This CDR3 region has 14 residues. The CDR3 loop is CASSEQGQGLEQYF. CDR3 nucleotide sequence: TGTGCCAGCAGCGAGCAGGGACAGGGACTCGAGCAGTACTTC.

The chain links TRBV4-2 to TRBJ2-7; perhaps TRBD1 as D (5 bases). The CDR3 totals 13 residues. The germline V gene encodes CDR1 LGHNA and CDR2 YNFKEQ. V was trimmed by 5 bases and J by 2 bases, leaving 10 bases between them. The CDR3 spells CASSSSGTYEQYF. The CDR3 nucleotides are TGTGCCAGCAGCTCATCAGGGACCTACGAGCAGTACTTC.

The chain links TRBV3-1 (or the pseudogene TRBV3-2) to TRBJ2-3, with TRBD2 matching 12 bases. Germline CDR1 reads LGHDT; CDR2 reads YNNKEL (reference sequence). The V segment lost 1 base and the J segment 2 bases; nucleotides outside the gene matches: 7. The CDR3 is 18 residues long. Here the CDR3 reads CASSQALAGGGLTDTQYF. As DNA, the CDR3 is TGTGCCAGCAGCCAAGCCCTAGCGGGAGGGGGACTCACAGATACGCAGTATTTT.

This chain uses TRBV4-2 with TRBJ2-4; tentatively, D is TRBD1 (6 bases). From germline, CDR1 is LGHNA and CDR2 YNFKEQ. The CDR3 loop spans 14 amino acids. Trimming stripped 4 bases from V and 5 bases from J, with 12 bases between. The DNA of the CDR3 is TGTGCCAGCAGCCTCCCGGGACAACAAAACATTCAGTACTTC. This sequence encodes CASSLPGQQNIQYF.

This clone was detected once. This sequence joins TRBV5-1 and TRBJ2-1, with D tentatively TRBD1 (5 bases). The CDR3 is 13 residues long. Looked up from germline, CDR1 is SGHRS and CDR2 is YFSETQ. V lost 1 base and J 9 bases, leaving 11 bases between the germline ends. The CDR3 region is CASSLTQGSEQFF. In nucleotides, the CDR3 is TGCGCCAGCAGCTTGACGCAGGGCAGTGAGCAGTTCTTC.

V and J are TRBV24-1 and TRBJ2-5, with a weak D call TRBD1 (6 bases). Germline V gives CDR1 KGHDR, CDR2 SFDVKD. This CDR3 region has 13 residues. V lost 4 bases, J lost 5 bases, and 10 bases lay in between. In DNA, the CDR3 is TGTGCCACCAGTGAGGGGGCTTCGGAGACCCAGTACTTC. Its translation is CATSEGASETQYF.

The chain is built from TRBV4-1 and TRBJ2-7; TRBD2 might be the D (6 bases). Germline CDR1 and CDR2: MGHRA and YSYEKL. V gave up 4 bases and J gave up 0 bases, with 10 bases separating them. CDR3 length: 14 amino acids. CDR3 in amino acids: CASSPRDFSYEQYF. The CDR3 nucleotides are TGCGCCAGCAGCCCCCGGGACTTCTCCTACGAGCAGTACTTC.

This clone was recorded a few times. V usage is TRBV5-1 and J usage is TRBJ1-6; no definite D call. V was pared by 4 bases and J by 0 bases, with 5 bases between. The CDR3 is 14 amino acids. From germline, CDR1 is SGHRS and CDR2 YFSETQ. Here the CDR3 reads CASSIVSYNSPLHF. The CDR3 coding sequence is TGCGCCAGCAGCATCGTCTCCTATAATTCACCCCTCCACTTT.

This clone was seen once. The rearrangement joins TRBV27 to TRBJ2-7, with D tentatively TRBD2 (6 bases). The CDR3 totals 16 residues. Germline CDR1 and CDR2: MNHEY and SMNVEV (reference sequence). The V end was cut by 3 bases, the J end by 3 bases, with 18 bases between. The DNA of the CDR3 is TGTGCCAGCAGTTTTTCTTTTCGGGGGTCCGACTACGAGCAGTACTTC. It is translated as CASSFSFRGSDYEQYF.

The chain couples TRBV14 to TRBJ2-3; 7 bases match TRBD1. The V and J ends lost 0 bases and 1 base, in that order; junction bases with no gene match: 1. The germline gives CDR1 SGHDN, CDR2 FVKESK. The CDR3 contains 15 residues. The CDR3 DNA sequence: TGTGCCAGCAGCCAAGACGACAGGGGCACAGATACGCAGTATTTT. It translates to CASSQDDRGTDTQYF.

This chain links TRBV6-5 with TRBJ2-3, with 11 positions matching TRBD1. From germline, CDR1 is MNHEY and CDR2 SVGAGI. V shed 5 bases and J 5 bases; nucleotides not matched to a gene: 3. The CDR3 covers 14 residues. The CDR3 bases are TGTGCCAGCAGTCCCGGGACAGGGGGAGATACGCAGTATTTT. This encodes CASSPGTGGDTQYF.

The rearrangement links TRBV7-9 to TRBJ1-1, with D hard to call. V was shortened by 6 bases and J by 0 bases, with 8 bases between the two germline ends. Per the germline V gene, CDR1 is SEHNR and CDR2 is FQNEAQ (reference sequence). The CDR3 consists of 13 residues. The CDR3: CASSGELNTEAFF. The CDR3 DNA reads TGTGCCAGCAGTGGAGAACTGAACACTGAAGCTTTCTTT.

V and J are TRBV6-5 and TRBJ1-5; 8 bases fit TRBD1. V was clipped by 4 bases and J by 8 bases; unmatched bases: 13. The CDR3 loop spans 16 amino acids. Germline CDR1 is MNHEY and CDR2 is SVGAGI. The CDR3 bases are TGTGCCAGCAGTTCCGGACAGGGTGGGTCTTTGGAGCCCCAGCATTTT. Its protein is CASSSGQGGSLEPQHF.